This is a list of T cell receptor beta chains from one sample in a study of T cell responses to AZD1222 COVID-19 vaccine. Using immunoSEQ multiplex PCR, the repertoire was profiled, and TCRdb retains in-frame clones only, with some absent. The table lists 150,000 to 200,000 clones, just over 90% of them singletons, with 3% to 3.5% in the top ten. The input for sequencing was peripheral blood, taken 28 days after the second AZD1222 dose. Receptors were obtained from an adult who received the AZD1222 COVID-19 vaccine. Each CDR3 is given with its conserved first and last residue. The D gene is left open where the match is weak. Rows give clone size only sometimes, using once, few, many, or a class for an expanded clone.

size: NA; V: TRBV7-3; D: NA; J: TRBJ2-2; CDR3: CASSLKGPNTGELFF; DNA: TGTGCCAGCAGCTTAAAAGGGCCTAACACCGGGGAGCTGTTTTTT
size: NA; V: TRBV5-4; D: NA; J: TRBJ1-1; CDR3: CASSKPGIGTEAFF; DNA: TGTGCCAGCAGCAAACCAGGGATAGGTACTGAAGCTTTCTTT
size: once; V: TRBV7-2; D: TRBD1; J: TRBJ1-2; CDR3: CASSFGQGVYGYTF; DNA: TGTGCCAGCAGCTTTGGACAGGGGGTCTATGGCTACACCTTC
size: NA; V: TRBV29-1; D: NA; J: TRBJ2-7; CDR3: CSVKGVTDRSSYEQYF; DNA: TGCAGCGTTAAAGGTGTCACAGACAGGAGCTCCTACGAGCAGTACTTC
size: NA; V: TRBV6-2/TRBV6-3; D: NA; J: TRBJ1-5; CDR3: CASSTYRDQPQHF; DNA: TGTGCCAGCAGCACCTACAGGGATCAGCCCCAGCATTTT
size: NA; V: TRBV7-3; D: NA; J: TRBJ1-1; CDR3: CASSLQLAVKNTEAFF; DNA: TGTGCCAGCAGCTTACAGTTGGCAGTTAAGAACACTGAAGCTTTCTTT
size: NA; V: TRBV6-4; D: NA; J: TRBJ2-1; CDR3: CASSREFGNYEQFF; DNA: TGTGCCAGCAGCCGGGAGTTTGGGAACTATGAGCAGTTCTTC
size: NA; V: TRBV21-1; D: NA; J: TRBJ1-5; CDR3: CASRYLLAGAPQPQHF; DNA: TGTGCCAGCAGATACCTCCTGGCGGGGGCGCCTCAGCCCCAGCATTTT
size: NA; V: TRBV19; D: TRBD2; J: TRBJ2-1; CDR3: CASSIDLAEGDEQFF; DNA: TGTGCCAGTAGTATAGATCTAGCGGAGGGTGATGAGCAGTTCTTC
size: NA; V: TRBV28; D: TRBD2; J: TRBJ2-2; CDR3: CASSSPSSGMGTGELFF; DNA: TGTGCCAGCAGTTCGCCCAGTAGCGGGATGGGTACCGGGGAGCTGTTTTTT
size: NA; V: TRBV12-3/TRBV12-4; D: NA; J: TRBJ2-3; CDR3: CASRRYSTDTQYF; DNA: TGTGCCAGCAGACGTTACAGCACAGATACGCAGTATTTT
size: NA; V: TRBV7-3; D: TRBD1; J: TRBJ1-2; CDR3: CASSPTGGADGYTF; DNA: TGTGCCAGCAGCCCGACAGGGGGCGCTGATGGCTACACCTTC
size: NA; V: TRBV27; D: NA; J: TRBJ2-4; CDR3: CASSFYGTANIQYF; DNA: TGTGCCAGCAGTTTCTACGGGACCGCTAACATTCAGTACTTC
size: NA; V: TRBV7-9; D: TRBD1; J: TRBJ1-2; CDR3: CASSTITVGQGAGGYTF; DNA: TGTGCCAGCAGCACCATCACCGTGGGACAGGGGGCGGGTGGCTACACCTTC
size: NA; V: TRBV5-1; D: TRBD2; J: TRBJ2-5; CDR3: CASSTAGLAGVETQYF; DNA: TGCGCCAGCAGCACCGCGGGACTAGCGGGAGTTGAGACCCAGTACTTC
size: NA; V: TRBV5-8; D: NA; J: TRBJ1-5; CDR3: CASSSKSWEPQHF; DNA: TGTGCCAGCAGCTCAAAATCCTGGGAGCCCCAGCATTTT
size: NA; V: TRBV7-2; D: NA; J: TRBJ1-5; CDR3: CASSYMAGNDQPQHF; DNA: TGTGCCAGCAGCTATATGGCAGGGAACGACCAGCCCCAGCATTTT
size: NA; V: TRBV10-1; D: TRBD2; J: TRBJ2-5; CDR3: CASSAGTSGKETQYF; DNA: TGCGCCAGCAGTGCCGGGACTAGCGGAAAAGAGACCCAGTACTTC
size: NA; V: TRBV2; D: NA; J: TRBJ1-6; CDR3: CASRVDSPLHF; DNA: TGTGCCAGCAGAGTAGATTCACCCCTCCACTTT
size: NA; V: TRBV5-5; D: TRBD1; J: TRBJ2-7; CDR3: CASSLGTGQEQYF; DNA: TGTGCCAGCAGCCTAGGGACAGGGCAAGAGCAGTACTTC
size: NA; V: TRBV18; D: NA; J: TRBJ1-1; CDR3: CASSPNRDTEAFF; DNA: TGTGCCAGCTCCCCCAACAGGGATACTGAAGCTTTCTTT
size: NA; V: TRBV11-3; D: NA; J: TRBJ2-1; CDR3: CASSFALSSYNEQFF; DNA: TGTGCCAGCAGCTTTGCGTTAAGCTCCTACAATGAGCAGTTCTTC
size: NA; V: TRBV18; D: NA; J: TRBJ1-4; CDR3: CASTQTERGEKLFF; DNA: TGTGCCAGCACACAAACGGAGAGGGGGGAAAAACTGTTTTTT
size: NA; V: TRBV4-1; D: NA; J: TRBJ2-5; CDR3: CASSQVGYQETQYF; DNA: TGCGCCAGCAGCCAAGTCGGGTACCAAGAGACCCAGTACTTC
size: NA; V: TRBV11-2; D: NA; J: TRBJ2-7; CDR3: CASSLDLQLPRLYEQYF; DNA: TGTGCCAGCAGCTTAGATCTCCAACTCCCACGCTTGTACGAGCAGTACTTC
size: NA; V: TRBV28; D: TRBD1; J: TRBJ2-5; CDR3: CASSTGAGETQYF; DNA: TGTGCCAGCAGTACAGGGGCAGGGGAGACCCAGTACTTC
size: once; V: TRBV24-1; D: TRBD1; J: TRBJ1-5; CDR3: CATSDGTGFLDQPQHF; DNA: TGTGCCACCAGTGACGGGACAGGGTTTCTTGATCAGCCCCAGCATTTT
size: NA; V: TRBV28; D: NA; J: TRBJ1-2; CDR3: CASSSPQGPNYGYTF; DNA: TGTGCCAGCAGTTCCCCCCAGGGGCCCAACTATGGCTACACCTTC
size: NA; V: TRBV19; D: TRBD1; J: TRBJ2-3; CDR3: CASSMGQGATDTQYF; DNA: TGTGCCAGTAGTATGGGCCAGGGGGCAACAGATACGCAGTATTTT
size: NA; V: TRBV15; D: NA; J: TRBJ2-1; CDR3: CATSRGESEQFF; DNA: TGTGCCACCAGCAGAGGAGAATCTGAGCAGTTCTTC
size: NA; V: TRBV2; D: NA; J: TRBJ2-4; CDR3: CASRELSAKNIQYF; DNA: TGTGCCAGCAGGGAGTTATCAGCCAAAAACATTCAGTACTTC
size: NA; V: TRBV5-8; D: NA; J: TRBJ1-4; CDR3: CASSLGQVPNEKLFF; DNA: TGTGCCAGCAGCTTGGGACAGGTTCCTAATGAAAAACTGTTTTTT
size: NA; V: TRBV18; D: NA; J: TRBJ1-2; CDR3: CASSGTNYGYTF; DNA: TGTGCCAGCTCCGGGACAAACTATGGCTACACCTTC
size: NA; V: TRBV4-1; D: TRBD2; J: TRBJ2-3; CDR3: CASSQGKLAGAGDTQYF; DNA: TGCGCCAGCAGCCAAGGAAAATTAGCGGGAGCGGGAGATACGCAGTATTTT
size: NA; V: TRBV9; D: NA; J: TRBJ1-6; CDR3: CASSVDGRVNSPLHF; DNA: TGTGCCAGCAGCGTAGATGGCAGAGTCAATTCACCCCTCCACTTT
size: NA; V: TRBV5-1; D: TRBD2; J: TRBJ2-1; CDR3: CASSQSSGTSLIGGSYNEQFF; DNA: TGCGCCAGCAGCCAGAGCTCCGGGACTAGCTTGATCGGGGGTTCCTACAATGAGCAGTTCTTC
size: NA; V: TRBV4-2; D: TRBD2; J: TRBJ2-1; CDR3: CASSPFSGGRSYNEQFF; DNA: TGTGCCAGCAGCCCCTTTAGCGGGGGCCGCTCCTACAATGAGCAGTTCTTC
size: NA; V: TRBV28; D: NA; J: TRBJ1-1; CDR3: CASGSGGRRTEAFF; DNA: TGTGCCAGCGGTAGTGGGGGGCGAAGAACTGAAGCTTTCTTT
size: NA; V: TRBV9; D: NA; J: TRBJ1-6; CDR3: CASSPTGTYNSPLHF; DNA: TGTGCCAGCAGCCCCACAGGGACCTATAATTCACCCCTCCACTTT
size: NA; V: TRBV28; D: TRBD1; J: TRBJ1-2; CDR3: CASSLSGGEGYTF; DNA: TGTGCCAGCAGTTTATCAGGGGGAGAGGGCTACACCTTC